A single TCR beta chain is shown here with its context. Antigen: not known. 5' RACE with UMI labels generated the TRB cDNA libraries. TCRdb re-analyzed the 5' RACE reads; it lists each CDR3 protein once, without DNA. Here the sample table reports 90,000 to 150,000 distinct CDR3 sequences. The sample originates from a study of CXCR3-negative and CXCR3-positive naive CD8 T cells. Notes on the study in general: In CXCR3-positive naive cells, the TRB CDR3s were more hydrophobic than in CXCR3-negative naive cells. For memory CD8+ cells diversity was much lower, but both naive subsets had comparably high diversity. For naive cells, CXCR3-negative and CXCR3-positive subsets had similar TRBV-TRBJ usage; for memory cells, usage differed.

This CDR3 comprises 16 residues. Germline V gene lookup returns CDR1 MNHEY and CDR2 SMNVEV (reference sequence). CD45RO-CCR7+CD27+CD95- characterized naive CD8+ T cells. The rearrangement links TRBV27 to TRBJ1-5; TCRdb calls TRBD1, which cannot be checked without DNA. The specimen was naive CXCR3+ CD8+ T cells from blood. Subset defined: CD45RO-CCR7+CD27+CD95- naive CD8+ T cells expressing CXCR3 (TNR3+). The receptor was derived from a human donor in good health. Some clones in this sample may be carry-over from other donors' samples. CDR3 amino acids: CASSLIGGYGNQPQHF.